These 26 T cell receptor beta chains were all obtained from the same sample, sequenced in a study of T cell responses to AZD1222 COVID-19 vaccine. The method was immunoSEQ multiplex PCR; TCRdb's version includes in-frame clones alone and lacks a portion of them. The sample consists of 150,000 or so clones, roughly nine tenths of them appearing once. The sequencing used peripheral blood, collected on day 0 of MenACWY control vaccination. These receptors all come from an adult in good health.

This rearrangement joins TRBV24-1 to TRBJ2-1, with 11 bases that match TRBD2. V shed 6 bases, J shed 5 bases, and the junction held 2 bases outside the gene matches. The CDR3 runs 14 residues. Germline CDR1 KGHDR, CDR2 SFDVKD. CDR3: CATSLAGGHNEQFF. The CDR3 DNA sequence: TGTGCCACCAGTCTAGCGGGGGGTCACAATGAGCAGTTCTTC.

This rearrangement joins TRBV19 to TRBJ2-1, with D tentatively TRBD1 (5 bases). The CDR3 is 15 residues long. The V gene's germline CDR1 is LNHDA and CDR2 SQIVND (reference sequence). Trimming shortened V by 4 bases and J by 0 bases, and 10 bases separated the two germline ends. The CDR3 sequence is CASSNDRSSYNEQFF. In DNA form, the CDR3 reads TGTGCCAGTAGTAATGACAGAAGCTCCTACAATGAGCAGTTCTTC. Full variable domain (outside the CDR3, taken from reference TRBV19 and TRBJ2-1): DGGITQSPKYLFRKEGQNVTLSCEQNLNHDAMYWYRQDPGQGLRLIYYSQIVNDFQKGDIAEGYSVSREKKESFPLTVTSAQKNPTAFYLCASSNDRSSYNEQFFGPGTRLTVL.

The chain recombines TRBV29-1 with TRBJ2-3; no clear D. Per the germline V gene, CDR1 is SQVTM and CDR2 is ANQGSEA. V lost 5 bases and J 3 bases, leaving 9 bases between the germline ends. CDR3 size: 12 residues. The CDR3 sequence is CSVRPQTDTQYF. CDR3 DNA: TGCAGCGTTAGGCCGCAGACAGATACGCAGTATTTT.

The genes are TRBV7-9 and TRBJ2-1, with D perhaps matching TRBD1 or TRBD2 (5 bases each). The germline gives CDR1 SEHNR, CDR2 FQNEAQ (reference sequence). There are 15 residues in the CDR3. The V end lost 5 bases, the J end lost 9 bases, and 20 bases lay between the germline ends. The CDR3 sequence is CASSPWAGSLGEQFF. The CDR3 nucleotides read TGTGCCAGCAGCCCCTGGGCAGGGAGTTTAGGTGAGCAGTTCTTC.

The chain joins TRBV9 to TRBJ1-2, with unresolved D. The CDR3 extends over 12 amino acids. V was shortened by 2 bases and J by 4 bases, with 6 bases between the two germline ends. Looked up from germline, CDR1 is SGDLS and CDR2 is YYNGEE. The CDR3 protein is CASSVNLYGYTF. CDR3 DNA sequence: TGTGCCAGCAGCGTTAACCTCTATGGCTACACCTTC.

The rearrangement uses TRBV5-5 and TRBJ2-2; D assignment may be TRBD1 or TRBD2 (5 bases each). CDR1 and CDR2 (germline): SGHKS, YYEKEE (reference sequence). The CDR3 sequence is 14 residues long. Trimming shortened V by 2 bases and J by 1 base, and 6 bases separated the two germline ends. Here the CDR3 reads CASSFGGNTGELFF. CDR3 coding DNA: TGTGCCAGCAGCTTTGGGGGGAACACCGGGGAGCTGTTTTTT. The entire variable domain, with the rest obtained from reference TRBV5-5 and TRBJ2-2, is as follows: DAGVTQSPTHLIKTRGQQVTLRCSPISGHKSVSWYQQVLGQGPQFIFQYYEKEERGRGNFPDRFSARQFPNYSSELNVNALLLGDSALYLCASSFGGNTGELFFGEGSRLTVL.

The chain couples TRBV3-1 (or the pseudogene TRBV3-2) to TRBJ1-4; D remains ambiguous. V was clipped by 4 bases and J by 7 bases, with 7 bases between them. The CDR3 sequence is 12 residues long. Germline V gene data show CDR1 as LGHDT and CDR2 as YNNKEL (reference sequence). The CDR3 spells CASSLHGEKLFF. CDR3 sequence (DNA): TGTGCCAGCAGCCTCCATGGTGAAAAACTGTTTTTT.

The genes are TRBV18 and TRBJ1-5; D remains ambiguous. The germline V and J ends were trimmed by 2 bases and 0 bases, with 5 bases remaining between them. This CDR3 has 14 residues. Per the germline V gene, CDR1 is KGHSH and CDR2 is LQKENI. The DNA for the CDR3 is TGTGCCAGCTCACCAGGGGATAGCAATCAGCCCCAGCATTTT. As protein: CASSPGDSNQPQHF.

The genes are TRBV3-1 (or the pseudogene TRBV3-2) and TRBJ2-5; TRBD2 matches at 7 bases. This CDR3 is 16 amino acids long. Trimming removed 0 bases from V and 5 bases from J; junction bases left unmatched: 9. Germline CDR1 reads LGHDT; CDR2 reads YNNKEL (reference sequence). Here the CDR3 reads CASSQDLLGEGETQYF. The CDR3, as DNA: TGTGCCAGCAGCCAAGATCTGTTGGGGGAGGGCGAGACCCAGTACTTC.

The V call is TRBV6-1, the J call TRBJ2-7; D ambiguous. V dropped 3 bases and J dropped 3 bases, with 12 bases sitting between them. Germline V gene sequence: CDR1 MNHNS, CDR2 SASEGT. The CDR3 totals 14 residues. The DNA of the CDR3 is TGTGCCAGCAGTGATGGTATGTTCGTCTACGAGCAGTACGTC. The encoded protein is CASSDGMFVYEQYV.

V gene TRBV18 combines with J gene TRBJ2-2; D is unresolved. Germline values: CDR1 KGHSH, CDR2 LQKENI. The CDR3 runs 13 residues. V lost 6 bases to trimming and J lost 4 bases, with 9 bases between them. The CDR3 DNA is TGTGCCAGCTCCGGAGAGCCCACCGGGGAGCTGTTTTTT. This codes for CASSGEPTGELFF.

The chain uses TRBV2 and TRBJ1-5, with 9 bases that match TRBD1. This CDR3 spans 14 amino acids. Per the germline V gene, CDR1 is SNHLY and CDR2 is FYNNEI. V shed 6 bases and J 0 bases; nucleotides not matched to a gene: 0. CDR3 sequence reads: CASRTGGSNQPQHF. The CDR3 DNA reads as TGTGCCAGCAGGACAGGGGGTAGCAATCAGCCCCAGCATTTT.

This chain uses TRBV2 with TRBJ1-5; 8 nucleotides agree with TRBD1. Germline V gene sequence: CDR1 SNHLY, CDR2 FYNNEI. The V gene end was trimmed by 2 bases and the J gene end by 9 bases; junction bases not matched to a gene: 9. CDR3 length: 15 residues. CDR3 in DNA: TGTGCCAGCAGTGAATCGGCCGGGACAGGTCCGCCCCAGCATTTT. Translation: CASSESAGTGPPQHF.

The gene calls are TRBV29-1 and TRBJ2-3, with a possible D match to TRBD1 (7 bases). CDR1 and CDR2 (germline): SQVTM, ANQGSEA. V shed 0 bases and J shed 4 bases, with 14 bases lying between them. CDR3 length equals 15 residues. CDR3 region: CSVEDRGRGADTQYF. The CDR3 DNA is TGCAGCGTTGAAGATCGCGGCAGGGGGGCAGATACGCAGTATTTT.

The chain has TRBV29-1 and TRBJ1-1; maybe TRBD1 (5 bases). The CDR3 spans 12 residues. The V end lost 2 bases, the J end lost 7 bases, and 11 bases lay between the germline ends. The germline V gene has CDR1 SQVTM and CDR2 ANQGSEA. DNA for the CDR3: TGCAGCGTTGAATGGGGGTCGAGTGAAGCTTTCTTT. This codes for CSVEWGSSEAFF. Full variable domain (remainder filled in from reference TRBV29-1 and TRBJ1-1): SAVISQKPSRDICQRGTSLTIQCQVDSQVTMMFWYRQQPGQSLTLIATANQGSEATYESGFVIDKFPISRPNLTFSTLTVSNMSPEDSSIYLCSVEWGSSEAFFGQGTRLTVV.

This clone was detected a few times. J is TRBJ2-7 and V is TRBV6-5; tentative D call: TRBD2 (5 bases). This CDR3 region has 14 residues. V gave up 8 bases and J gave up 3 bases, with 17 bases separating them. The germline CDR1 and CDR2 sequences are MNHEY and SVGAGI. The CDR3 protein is CASRIQLGDYEQYF. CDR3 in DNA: TGTGCCAGCCGGATACAGCTCGGGGACTACGAGCAGTACTTC.

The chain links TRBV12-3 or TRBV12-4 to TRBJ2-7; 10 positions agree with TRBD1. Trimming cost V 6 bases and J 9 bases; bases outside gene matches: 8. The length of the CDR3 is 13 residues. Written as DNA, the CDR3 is TGTGCCAGCAGCGACGGACAGGGGGTAGGGCAGTACTTC. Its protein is CASSDGQGVGQYF.

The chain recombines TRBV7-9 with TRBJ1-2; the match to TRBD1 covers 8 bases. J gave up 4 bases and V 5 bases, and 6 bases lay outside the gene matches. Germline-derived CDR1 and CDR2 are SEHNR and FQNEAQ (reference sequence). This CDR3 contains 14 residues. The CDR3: CASSIPTGVYGYTF. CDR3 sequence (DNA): TGTGCCAGCAGCATTCCGACAGGGGTCTATGGCTACACCTTC.

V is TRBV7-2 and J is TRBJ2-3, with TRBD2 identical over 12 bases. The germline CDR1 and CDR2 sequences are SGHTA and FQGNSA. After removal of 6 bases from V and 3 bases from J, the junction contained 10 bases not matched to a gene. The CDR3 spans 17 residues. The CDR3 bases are TGTGCCAGCAGTCCCTATAGGACTAGCGGGGTGACAGATACGCAGTATTTT. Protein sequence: CASSPYRTSGVTDTQYF.

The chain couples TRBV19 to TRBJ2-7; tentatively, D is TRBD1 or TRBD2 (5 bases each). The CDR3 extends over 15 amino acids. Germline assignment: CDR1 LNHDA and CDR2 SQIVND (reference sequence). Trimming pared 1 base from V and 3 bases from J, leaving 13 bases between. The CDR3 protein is CASSIGGSGGYEQYF. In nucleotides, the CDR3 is TGTGCCAGTAGTATAGGGGGAAGTGGGGGCTACGAGCAGTACTTC.

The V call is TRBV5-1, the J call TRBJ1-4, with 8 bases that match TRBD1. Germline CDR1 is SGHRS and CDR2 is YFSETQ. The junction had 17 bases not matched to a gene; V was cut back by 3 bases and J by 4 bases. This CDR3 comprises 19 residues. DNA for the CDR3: TGCGCCAGCAGCTGGGGCCGGTCCGGACAGGGCTCTCTTAATGAAAAACTGTTTTTT. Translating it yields CASSWGRSGQGSLNEKLFF.

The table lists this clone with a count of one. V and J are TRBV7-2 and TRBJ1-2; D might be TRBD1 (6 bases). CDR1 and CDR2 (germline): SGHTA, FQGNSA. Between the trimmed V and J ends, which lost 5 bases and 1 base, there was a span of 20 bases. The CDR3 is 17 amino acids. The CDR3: CASSGGVRDNLNYGYTF. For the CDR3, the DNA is TGTGCCAGCAGCGGCGGTGTCCGGGACAATCTTAACTATGGCTACACCTTC.

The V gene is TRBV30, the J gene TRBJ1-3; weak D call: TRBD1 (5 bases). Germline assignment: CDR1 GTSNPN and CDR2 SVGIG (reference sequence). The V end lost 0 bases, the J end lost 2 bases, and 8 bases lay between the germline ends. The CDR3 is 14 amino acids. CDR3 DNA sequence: TGTGCCTGGAGTGTCGTGGGGCCTGGAAACACCATATATTTT. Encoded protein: CAWSVVGPGNTIYF.

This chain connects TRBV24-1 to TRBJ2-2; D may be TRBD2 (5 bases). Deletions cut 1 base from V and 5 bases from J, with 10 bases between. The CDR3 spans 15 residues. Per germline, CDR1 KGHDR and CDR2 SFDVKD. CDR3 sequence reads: CATSDFDYPTGELFF. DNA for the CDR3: TGTGCCACCAGTGATTTCGACTACCCGACCGGGGAGCTGTTTTTT.

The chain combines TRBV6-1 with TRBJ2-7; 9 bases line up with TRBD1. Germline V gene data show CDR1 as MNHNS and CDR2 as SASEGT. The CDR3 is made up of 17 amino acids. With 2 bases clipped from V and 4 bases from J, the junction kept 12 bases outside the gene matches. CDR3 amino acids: CASSESFMGTGWYEQYV. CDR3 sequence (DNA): TGTGCCAGCAGTGAAAGTTTTATGGGGACAGGGTGGTACGAGCAGTACGTC.

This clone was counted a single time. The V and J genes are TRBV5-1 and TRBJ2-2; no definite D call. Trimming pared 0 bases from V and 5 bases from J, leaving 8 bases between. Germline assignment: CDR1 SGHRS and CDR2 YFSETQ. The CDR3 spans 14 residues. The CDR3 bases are TGCGCCAGCAGCTTGGACGGAGTGACCGGGGAGCTGTTTTTT. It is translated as CASSLDGVTGELFF.